This is a list of T cell receptor beta chains from one sample in a study of early T cells in non-severe SARS-CoV-2 infection. TCRdb recomputed calls from the 5' RACE reads with MiXCR, one row per CDR3 protein. This table has about 89,000 distinct CDR3 sequences, 15% to 20% appearing once. This sample comprised whole blood, obtained at baseline. These receptors were taken from an adult who was a healthcare worker with PCR-confirmed SARS-CoV-2 infection or an uninfected control (not recorded which). The CDR3 runs from the conserved cysteine through the conserved F or W. Fields, in order: V gene, clone size, J gene, D gene, CDR3 DNA, CDR3 protein. D genes are given only for firm matches. Expanded clones get a size class; other rows say once, few or many, or leave the size out.

TRBV18	-	TRBJ2-7	-	TGTGCCAGCTCCCCAGGCCAGCCCGACTACGAGCAGTACTTC	CASSPGQPDYEQYF
TRBV7-2	few	TRBJ1-1	TRBD1	TGTGCCAGCAAGATACAGGGGGCGGGCACTGAAGCTTTCTTT	CASKIQGAGTEAFF
TRBV9	-	TRBJ2-2	-	TGTGCCAGCAGCGTGGAGACCGCCACCGGGGAGCTGTTTTTT	CASSVETATGELFF
TRBV30	few	TRBJ2-1	TRBD2	TGTGCCTGGAGCCGTCGGACTAGCGGGATTTCCTACAATGAGCAGTTCTTC	CAWSRRTSGISYNEQFF
TRBV5-1	few	TRBJ2-7	TRBD2	TGCGCCAGCAGCCTACTCGGGACTACACACTACGAGCAGTACTTC	CASSLLGTTHYEQYF
TRBV5-5	many	TRBJ1-1	-	TGTGCCAGCAGCACTGGATCAGGCAACACTGAAGCTTTCTTT	CASSTGSGNTEAFF
TRBV28	once	TRBJ2-1	-	TGTGCCAGCAGTTTGGAGCGGGTGAATGAGCAGTTCTTC	CASSLERVNEQFF
TRBV6-6	few	TRBJ2-2	-	TGTGCCAGCAGTTACAAAGCGGGGGAGCTGTTTTTT	CASSYKAGELFF
TRBV20-1	-	TRBJ2-3	-	TGCAGTGCTCTCAGACACCCAAGCACAGATACGCAGTATTTT	CSALRHPSTDTQYF
TRBV12-3/TRBV12-4	few	TRBJ2-7	-	TGTGCCAGCAGTTTTGGGGTCATCTACGAGCAGTACTTC	CASSFGVIYEQYF
TRBV5-1	few	TRBJ2-5	TRBD2	TGCGCCAGCAGCCGGGGACTAGCGGGAACCACGTACCAAGAGACCCAGTACTTC	CASSRGLAGTTYQETQYF
TRBV12-3/TRBV12-4	few	TRBJ1-1	TRBD1	TGTGCCAGCAGCCCCGAGGGACAGGGGAACACTGAAGCTTTCTTT	CASSPEGQGNTEAFF